A single sample is the source of the 22 T cell receptor beta chains below, sequenced in a study of blood T cells in healthy people across ages. Primers used in a second PCR of roughly 7 to 11 cycles were a sample-barcoded 5' primer and a J-beta primer mix. TCRdb itself ran the 5' RACE reads through MiXCR, one entry per CDR3 protein. The sample has fewer than 2,000,000 distinct CDR3 sequences, approximately 39% seen once. The specimen sequenced was blood. All receptors derive from a human donor in good health.

This rearrangement joins TRBV20-1 to TRBJ1-5, with a possible D match to TRBD1 (6 bases). Between the trimmed V and J ends, which lost 1 base and 6 bases, there was a span of 13 bases. The CDR3 covers 14 residues. Germline lookup yields CDR1 DFQATT and CDR2 SNEGSKA (reference sequence). The CDR3 DNA follows: TGCAGTGCTAGAGTCCGGGGGGGCCGTCAGCCCCAGCATTTT. It specifies CSARVRGGRQPQHF.

The chain combines TRBV15 with TRBJ2-5, with a weak D call TRBD2 (5 bases). The CDR3 has 15 residues. V was cut by 0 bases and J by 11 bases, with 19 bases left in between. Germline CDR1 reads LNHNV; CDR2 reads YYDKDF (reference sequence). The CDR3 sequence is CATSREGRTHWEQYF. The CDR3 nucleotides are TGTGCCACCAGCAGAGAGGGCAGGACCCATTGGGAGCAGTACTTC.

This sequence joins TRBV6-1 and TRBJ1-6; a weak D match, TRBD1 (6 bases). The V end lost 7 bases, the J end lost 14 bases, and 18 bases lay between the germline ends. The CDR3 runs to 13 residues. Germline CDR1 is MNHNS and CDR2 is SASEGT. The CDR3 nucleotides are TGTGCCAGCACCCCGACAGGTCTCGGAGCCCTCCACTTT. It is translated as CASTPTGLGALHF.

V gene TRBV2 combines with J gene TRBJ2-5; D uncertain. Trimming stripped 1 base from V and 2 bases from J, with 14 bases between. The CDR3 is 16 residues long. The germline gives CDR1 SNHLY, CDR2 FYNNEI. The CDR3 protein is CASSEGISVGQETQYF. CDR3 bases: TGTGCCAGCAGTGAAGGAATATCGGTGGGACAAGAGACCCAGTACTTC.

Many counts were recorded for this clonotype. This chain links TRBV30 with TRBJ2-1, with D uncertain. CDR3 length equals 15 residues. The germline gives CDR1 GTSNPN, CDR2 SVGIG (reference sequence). With 0 bases removed from V and 7 bases from J, the gap between germline ends came to 16 bases. The CDR3, as DNA: TGTGCCTGGAGTGTTACGGGCACAGCACCTAATGAGCAGTTCTTC. Translating gives CAWSVTGTAPNEQFF.

The V gene is TRBV12-3 or TRBV12-4, the J gene TRBJ2-3; a weak D match, TRBD2 (5 bases). The CDR3 loop spans 16 amino acids. V lost 7 bases, J lost 2 bases, and 19 bases lay in between. The CDR3 sequence: CASNTYGGDFTDTQYF. The DNA of the CDR3 is TGTGCCAGCAATACGTACGGAGGCGACTTCACAGATACGCAGTATTTT.

The sample holds a few counts of this clonotype. The CDR3 sequence: CASSFSFGLMNTEAFF. DNA for the CDR3: TGTGCCAGCAGTTTTAGCTTCGGGCTCATGAACACTGAAGCTTTCTTT. The chain couples TRBV12-3 or TRBV12-4 to TRBJ1-1, with unresolved D. Trimming took off 3 bases at V and 0 bases at J, with 14 bases between the two ends. CDR3 length: 16 amino acids.

The chain has TRBV12-3 or TRBV12-4 and TRBJ2-7; TRBD2 agrees at 9 bases. V dropped 6 bases and J dropped 0; count of bases not matched to a gene: 3. The CDR3 is made up of 14 amino acids. CDR3 sequence: CASSARGGSYEQYF. The CDR3 DNA sequence: TGTGCCAGCAGCGCGCGGGGGGGCTCCTACGAGCAGTACTTC.

V gene TRBV7-8 combines with J gene TRBJ2-7; D is undetermined. V was cut by 1 base and J by 5 bases, with 18 bases left in between. The V gene's germline CDR1 is SGHVS and CDR2 FQNEAQ. The CDR3 runs 16 residues. The CDR3 region has the DNA TGTGCCAGCAGCTTAGTCGGCTCCGCTGCTTTCCACGAGCAGTACTTC. Amino acids: CASSLVGSAAFHEQYF.

V usage is TRBV4-2 and J usage is TRBJ1-2; TRBD1 might be the D (5 bases). CDR1 is LGHNA and CDR2 is YNFKEQ in the germline V gene. V lost 1 base and J lost 0, with 12 bases in between. The CDR3 spans 16 residues. The DNA for the CDR3 is TGTGCCAGCAGCCAAGCCGACAGCCGATCTAACTATGGCTACACCTTC. Protein sequence: CASSQADSRSNYGYTF.

As regards this clonotype: One end of the junction is discordant with germline, which a read error may explain. J is TRBJ1-2 and V is TRBV5-6; D not resolved. The CDR3 sequence is 14 residues long. Germline lookup yields CDR1 SGHDT and CDR2 YYEEEE. This CDR3 is CAGSPYPEGDGYTF. Here the CDR3 DNA reads TGTGCCGGCAGCCCCTACCCGGAAGGAGATGGCTACACCTTC.

The rearrangement links TRBV2 to TRBJ2-2; the match to TRBD1 covers 7 bases. CDR3 length: 14 amino acids. Per germline, CDR1 SNHLY and CDR2 FYNNEI. The junction had 2 bases not matched to a gene; V was cut back by 6 bases and J by 1 base. CDR3 DNA: TGTGCCAGCAGAGGGGACAGGAACACCGGGGAGCTGTTTTTT. It codes for CASRGDRNTGELFF.

The chain is built from TRBV10-3 and TRBJ2-7; D possibly corresponds to TRBD2 (6 bases). CDR1 and CDR2 from the germline V gene are ENHRY and SYGVKD. Trimming cost V 5 bases and J 3 bases, with 17 bases left between them. The CDR3 spans 15 residues. The CDR3 protein is CAISSTAWGDYEQYF. The CDR3, as DNA: TGTGCCATCAGTTCGACAGCCTGGGGGGACTACGAGCAGTACTTC.

This clonotype showed up just a few times. As DNA, the CDR3 is TGTGCCAGCAGTTTAGGTGGGGCAGGTATGGGGTACGAGCAGTACTTC. Translation: CASSLGGAGMGYEQYF. The J gene is TRBJ2-7, the V gene TRBV12-3 or TRBV12-4; weak D call: TRBD1 (5 bases). Trimming cost V 1 base and J 4 bases, with 17 bases left between them. CDR3 length: 16 residues.

The count of this clonotype is one. The chain recombines TRBV11-2 with TRBJ2-6; D unresolved. This CDR3 is 17 amino acids long. The germline V gene encodes CDR1 SGHAT and CDR2 FQNNGV. V was shortened by 1 base and J by 0 bases, with 10 bases between the two germline ends. CDR3 nucleotides: TGTGCCAGCAGCTTAGGGAGAAAGATCTCTGGGGCCAACGTCCTGACTTTC. Its protein product is CASSLGRKISGANVLTF.

V usage is TRBV11-2 and J usage is TRBJ2-7; 10 nucleotides agree with TRBD1. Germline V CDR1 and CDR2: SGHAT, FQNNGV. The CDR3 has 15 amino acids. V dropped 1 base and J dropped 5; count of bases not matched to a gene: 5. This CDR3 reads CASSLVRDRGHEQYF. The CDR3 nucleotides are TGTGCCAGCAGCTTAGTTCGGGACAGGGGCCACGAGCAGTACTTC. The variable domain in full, completed from reference TRBV11-2 and TRBJ2-7, reads EAGVAQSPRYKIIEKRQSVAFWCNPISGHATLYWYQQILGQGPKLLIQFQNNGVVDDSQLPKDRFSAERLKGVDSTLKIQPAKLEDSAVYLCASSLVRDRGHEQYFGPGTRLTVT.

The rearrangement links TRBV10-3 to TRBJ1-2; tentative D call: TRBD1 (5 bases). The length of the CDR3 is 14 residues. Trimming cost V 4 bases and J 4 bases, with 13 bases left between them. Germline V CDR1 and CDR2: ENHRY, SYGVKD. For the CDR3, the DNA is TGTGCCATCAGTGGCGGGGACGGGGCCTATGGCTACACCTTC. This sequence encodes CAISGGDGAYGYTF.

The chain links TRBV7-2 to TRBJ1-1; D may be TRBD1 (5 bases). V was shortened by 1 base and J by 5 bases, with 11 bases between the two germline ends. Germline values: CDR1 SGHTA, CDR2 FQGNSA. The CDR3 is 14 residues long. The CDR3 DNA reads as TGTGCCAGCAGCTTAGGGGGGATGGGGACTGAAGCTTTCTTT. Translated: CASSLGGMGTEAFF.

This clonotype was observed a few times. J is TRBJ2-3 and V is TRBV5-6, with a weak D call TRBD2 (6 bases). Germline assignment: CDR1 SGHDT and CDR2 YYEEEE. The length of the CDR3 is 13 residues. V was pared by 4 bases and J by 6 bases, with 12 bases between. CDR3 protein: CASSTGLLDTQYF. The DNA for the CDR3 is TGTGCCAGCAGCACGGGACTGTTGGATACGCAGTATTTT.

This clonotype was detected only a few times. V usage is TRBV29-1 and J usage is TRBJ2-1; D remains unclear. The CDR3 length is 10 residues. CDR1 is SQVTM and CDR2 is ANQGSEA in the germline V gene. Between the trimmed V and J ends, which lost 5 bases and 5 bases, there was a span of 4 bases. The CDR3 protein is CSVPDNEQFF. CDR3 nucleotides: TGCAGCGTTCCGGACAATGAGCAGTTCTTC.

This clonotype was detected only a few times. This chain connects TRBV7-3 to TRBJ2-3; D might be TRBD1 (6 bases). The CDR3 consists of 14 residues. Germline V CDR1 and CDR2: SGHTA, FQGTGA. The V gene lost 5 bases and the J gene lost 4 bases, with 13 bases spanning the gap. The CDR3 bases are TGTGCCAGCAGCCAAGACAGGACCCCAGATACGCAGTATTTT. Residues: CASSQDRTPDTQYF.

The chain employs TRBV20-1 and TRBJ2-2; 9 bases agree with TRBD2. Per the germline V gene, CDR1 is DFQATT and CDR2 is SNEGSKA (reference sequence). The CDR3 is 19 residues long. The CDR3 here is CRIQGGERGVLYDTGELFF. CDR3 DNA: TGCAGAATACAAGGAGGGGAGCGGGGGGTTCTATACGACACCGGGGAGCTGTTTTTT.